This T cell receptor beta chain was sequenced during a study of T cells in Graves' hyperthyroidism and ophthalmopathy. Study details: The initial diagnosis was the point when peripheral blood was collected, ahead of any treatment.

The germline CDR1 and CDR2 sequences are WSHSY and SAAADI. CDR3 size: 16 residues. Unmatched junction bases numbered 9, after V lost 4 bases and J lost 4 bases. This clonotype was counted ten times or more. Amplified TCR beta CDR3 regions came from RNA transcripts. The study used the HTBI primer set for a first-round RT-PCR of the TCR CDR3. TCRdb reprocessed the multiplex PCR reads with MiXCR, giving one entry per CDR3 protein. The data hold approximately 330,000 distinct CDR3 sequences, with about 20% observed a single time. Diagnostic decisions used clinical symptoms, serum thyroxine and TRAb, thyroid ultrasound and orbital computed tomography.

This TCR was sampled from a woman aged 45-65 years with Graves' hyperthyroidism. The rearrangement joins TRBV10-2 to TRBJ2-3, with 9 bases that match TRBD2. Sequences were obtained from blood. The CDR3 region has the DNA TGCGCCAGCAGTGTGGCGGCGGGGGGGCCGGCAGATACGCAGTATTTT. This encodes CASSVAAGGPADTQYF.